A single sample gave rise to the 15 T cell receptor beta chains below, sequenced in a study of cytomegalovirus exposure and HLA in healthy donors. PCR involved 60 Vbeta and 13 Jbeta primers. TCRdb's copy holds only in-frame clones and misses some; the assay was immunoSEQ multiplex PCR. The data contain about 140,000 clones, roughly 71% of them singletons. The specimen sequenced was PBMCs. The origin of the receptors is a man younger than 40 in good health and CMV-seronegative.

This chain joins TRBV5-1 and TRBJ2-7, with 7 bases matching TRBD2. Germline V gene lookup returns CDR1 SGHRS and CDR2 YFSETQ. The CDR3 extends over 17 amino acids. The trim removed 0 bases at V and 0 bases at J, leaving 9 bases unmatched. The CDR3 reads CASSLAVSGSSSYEQYF. The DNA for the CDR3 is TGCGCCAGCAGCTTGGCCGTTAGCGGGTCGAGCTCCTACGAGCAGTACTTC.

The CDR3 DNA reads TGTGCCAGCAGCTTCCGACAGGCGAACACCGGGGAGCTGTTTTTT. This gives the protein CASSFRQANTGELFF. This chain links TRBV9 with TRBJ2-2; D is possibly TRBD1 (6 bases). The CDR3 is 15 amino acids. V shed 4 bases and J shed 0 bases, with 10 bases lying between them. Germline CDR1 reads SGDLS; CDR2 reads YYNGEE.

V gene TRBV5-6 combines with J gene TRBJ2-5; 11 bases map to TRBD1. The V gene end was trimmed by 3 bases and the J gene end by 2 bases; junction bases not matched to a gene: 9. Per germline, CDR1 SGHDT and CDR2 YYEEEE. This CDR3 region has 17 residues. Here the CDR3 reads CASSSRTGGWQQETQYF. The CDR3 DNA reads as TGTGCCAGCAGCTCCAGGACAGGGGGCTGGCAACAAGAGACCCAGTACTTC.

The chain is built from TRBV5-1 and TRBJ2-5, with D unresolved. This CDR3 is 13 amino acids long. Germline V gene lookup returns CDR1 SGHRS and CDR2 YFSETQ. V was cut by 6 bases and J by 3 bases, with 12 bases left in between. The CDR3 is CASTYGLEETQYF. CDR3 sequence (DNA): TGCGCCAGCACCTACGGGTTAGAAGAGACCCAGTACTTC.

The V gene is TRBV6-1, the J gene TRBJ1-2; 8 bases line up with TRBD1. Losses at the gene ends were 1 base for V and 13 bases for J; bases not matched to a gene: 14. The CDR3 spans 15 residues. Germline V gene lookup returns CDR1 MNHNS and CDR2 SASEGT. The chain's CDR3 is CASSEDTRGRGRFTF. The CDR3 bases are TGTGCCAGCAGTGAAGATACGAGGGGCAGGGGGCGGTTCACCTTC.

The chain is built from TRBV4-1 and TRBJ1-1; 7 nucleotides line up with TRBD1. Unmatched junction bases numbered 8, after V lost 3 bases and J lost 1 base. Looked up from germline, CDR1 is MGHRA and CDR2 is YSYEKL. The CDR3 has 16 amino acids. Written as DNA, the CDR3 is TGCGCCAGCAGCCACCCCCGACAGGGTCGGAACACTGAAGCTTTCTTT. Translating it yields CASSHPRQGRNTEAFF.

This chain links TRBV15 with TRBJ1-3; TRBD1 aligns across 7 bases. With 3 bases clipped from V and 0 bases from J, the junction kept 8 bases outside the gene matches. CDR3 length: 17 amino acids. Germline CDR1 LNHNV, CDR2 YYDKDF (reference sequence). The CDR3 region is CATSRQGTAFSGNTIYF. Here the CDR3 DNA reads TGTGCCACCAGCAGGCAAGGGACAGCGTTCTCTGGAAACACCATATATTTT. Full variable domain (rest looked up from reference TRBV15 and TRBJ1-3): DAMVIQNPRYQVTQFGKPVTLSCSQTLNHNVMYWYQQKSSQAPKLLFHYYDKDFNNEADTPDNFQSRRPNTSFCFLDIRSPGLGDTAMYLCATSRQGTAFSGNTIYFGEGSWLTVV.

CDR3 sequence (DNA): TGTGCCAGCAGTGAAGGGGGCAGCAACTCCTACGAGCAGTACTTC. Protein sequence: CASSEGGSNSYEQYF. V gene TRBV6-1 combines with J gene TRBJ2-5; possible D gene TRBD1, 5 bases. Judging by the DNA end, TRBJ2-7 fits better; the J call may be wrong. CDR1 is MNHNS and CDR2 is SASEGT in the germline V gene. CDR3 size: 15 residues.

The V call is TRBV5-1, the J call TRBJ2-5, with unresolved D. The germline V gene encodes CDR1 SGHRS and CDR2 YFSETQ. CDR3 length equals 12 residues. Trimming removed 0 bases at V and 5 bases at J, with 5 bases between. CDR3 sequence: CASSLAQETQYF. The CDR3 DNA reads TGCGCCAGCAGCTTGGCCCAGGAGACCCAGTACTTC.

The chain couples TRBV9 to TRBJ1-1; D unclear. The CDR3 spans 15 residues. V gave up 4 bases and J gave up 5 bases, with 18 bases separating them. Germline-derived CDR1 and CDR2 are SGDLS and YYNGEE. CDR3 sequence: CASSLQGGERTEAFF. The CDR3 DNA sequence: TGTGCCAGCAGCCTACAAGGTGGGGAGAGGACTGAAGCTTTCTTT.

This chain uses TRBV19 with TRBJ2-7; 7 bases are a match to TRBD2. V trimming: 5 bases; J trimming: 0 bases; junction bases outside the gene matches: 1. The CDR3 runs to 13 residues. In germline, CDR1 is LNHDA, CDR2 SQIVND (reference sequence). Written as DNA, the CDR3 is TGTGCCAGTAGTCGGACTAGCTCCTACGAGCAGTACTTC. Its translation is CASSRTSSYEQYF.

The chain carries TRBV14 and TRBJ2-1; 9 bases align to TRBD2. Trimming at V came to 3 bases and at J to 0 bases, leaving 6 bases not matched to a gene. The V gene's germline CDR1 is SGHDN and CDR2 FVKESK. The CDR3 runs 17 residues. In DNA, the CDR3 is TGTGCCAGCAGCCATCTAGCGGGACAAAACTCCTACAATGAGCAGTTCTTC. Amino acids: CASSHLAGQNSYNEQFF. Drawing the rest from reference TRBV14 and TRBJ2-1, the complete variable domain is EAGVTQFPSHSVIEKGQTVTLRCDPISGHDNLYWYRRVMGKEIKFLLHFVKESKQDESGMPNNRFLAERTGGTYSTLKVQPAELEDSGVYFCASSHLAGQNSYNEQFFGPGTRLTVL.

V usage is TRBV29-1 and J usage is TRBJ2-2, with D possibly TRBD1 on 5 matching bases. Trimming removed 7 bases from V and 4 bases from J, with 13 bases in between. The CDR3 sequence is 13 residues long. Germline CDR1 and CDR2: SQVTM and ANQGSEA. The CDR3 loop is CSGHLTGTGELFF. CDR3 bases: TGCAGCGGACACCTTACAGGCACCGGGGAGCTGTTTTTT.

This chain links TRBV4-1 with TRBJ1-1; D not certain. This CDR3 is built from 15 residues. The germline V gene has CDR1 MGHRA and CDR2 YSYEKL. Trimming left V 0 bases short and J 1 base short, with 9 bases between. DNA of the CDR3: TGCGCCAGCAGCCAAGATAGCGAGGAGAACACTGAAGCTTTCTTT. Amino acids: CASSQDSEENTEAFF.

The table lists this clone with a count of one. The rearrangement uses TRBV29-1 and TRBJ1-4; TRBD1 matches at 7 bases. Looked up from germline, CDR1 is SQVTM and CDR2 is ANQGSEA. The CDR3 length is 12 residues. Trimming at V came to 7 bases and at J to 6 bases, leaving 5 bases not matched to a gene. The CDR3 here is CSAQGSDEKLFF. CDR3 DNA: TGCAGCGCACAGGGGAGTGATGAAAAACTGTTTTTT.